Each of the 18 T cell receptor beta chains below was sequenced from the same sample in a study of beta chain features in type 1 diabetes. Since all of the isolated RNA was reverse transcribed, expressed TCRB transcripts were what got sequenced. Generated by immunoSEQ multiplex PCR, the TCRdb table keeps only in-frame clones and is missing some. The table lists about 320,000 clones, 13% to 15% of them singletons, with 5.5% to 7.5% in the top ten. Sequencing was performed on central memory CD4+ T cells from blood. The receptors here all came from a man between 25 and 39 years old in good health.

This clone was recorded many times. V and J are TRBV29-1 and TRBJ2-7, with a weak D call TRBD2 (5 bases). The CDR3 contains 12 residues. Trimming cost V 4 bases and J 3 bases, with 10 bases left between them. In germline, CDR1 is SQVTM, CDR2 ANQGSEA. This chain's CDR3 is CSVGEGSYEQYF. The CDR3 DNA reads as TGCAGCGTTGGAGAAGGGAGCTACGAGCAGTACTTC.

The chain combines TRBV7-2 with TRBJ2-6; D is possibly TRBD1 (5 bases). Germline V gene data show CDR1 as SGHTA and CDR2 as FQGNSA. The V end lost 5 bases, the J end lost 0 bases, and 20 bases lay between the germline ends. The CDR3 is 19 residues long. The CDR3 here is CASSPTLQAQDSGANVLTF. The DNA for the CDR3 is TGTGCCAGCAGCCCGACGCTACAGGCACAAGACTCTGGGGCCAACGTCCTGACTTTC. The full variable domain, completed using reference TRBV7-2 and TRBJ2-6, is GAGVSQSPSNKVTEKGKDVELRCDPISGHTALYWYRQSLGQGLEFLIYFQGNSAPDKSGLPSDRFSAERTGGSVSTLTIQRTQQEDSAVYLCASSPTLQAQDSGANVLTFGAGSRLTVL.

The rearrangement links TRBV6-5 to TRBJ1-2; 9 bases are shared with TRBD1. The ends lost 6 bases at V and 9 bases at J; junction bases unmatched: 8. Per germline, CDR1 MNHEY and CDR2 SVGAGI. The CDR3 runs 13 residues. In DNA, the CDR3 is TGTGCCAGCAGGATCCGGGACAGGGAGAGCTACACCTTC. Its translation: CASRIRDRESYTF.

The chain is built from TRBV5-1 and TRBJ2-3; tentatively, D is TRBD2 (6 bases). Trimming took 0 bases from V and 4 from J, leaving 12 bases between them. Germline lookup yields CDR1 SGHRS and CDR2 YFSETQ. The CDR3 length is 15 residues. CDR3 in amino acids: CASSLAGSRSDTQYF. In nucleotides, the CDR3 is TGCGCCAGCAGCTTGGCCGGGAGTAGGTCAGATACGCAGTATTTT. The variable domain in full, with the rest retrieved from reference TRBV5-1 and TRBJ2-3, is KAGVTQTPRYLIKTRGQQVTLSCSPISGHRSVSWYQQTPGQGLQFLFEYFSETQRNKGNFPGRFSGRQFSNSRSEMNVSTLELGDSALYLCASSLAGSRSDTQYFGPGTRLTVL.

The rearrangement uses TRBV7-9 and TRBJ2-7; D tentatively fits TRBD1 or TRBD2 (5 bases each). CDR3 length equals 14 residues. The germline gives CDR1 SEHNR, CDR2 FQNEAQ (reference sequence). Trimming took off 4 bases at V and 6 bases at J, with 16 bases between the two ends. Here the CDR3 reads CASSSGPGSGEQYV. The CDR3, as DNA: TGTGCCAGCAGCTCAGGCCCAGGGAGCGGCGAGCAGTACGTC.

The V and J genes are TRBV20-1 and TRBJ1-2; D unresolved. This CDR3 has 11 residues. The V end lost 3 bases, the J end lost 8 bases, and 10 bases lay between the germline ends. Germline CDR1 and CDR2: DFQATT and SNEGSKA (reference sequence). The CDR3 is CSASRGEGYTF. CDR3 DNA sequence: TGCAGTGCTAGCCGCGGAGAAGGCTACACCTTC.

The chain recombines TRBV29-1 with TRBJ2-1; TRBD1 agrees at 9 bases. There are 15 residues in the CDR3. Losses at the gene ends were 4 bases for V and 5 bases for J; bases not matched to a gene: 9. Germline lookup yields CDR1 SQVTM and CDR2 ANQGSEA. The CDR3 DNA reads TGCAGCGTTGCCCGTGGGACAGGGATAAACAATGAGCAGTTCTTC. It translates to CSVARGTGINNEQFF.

This clone was found a few times. The V call is TRBV18, the J call TRBJ2-5; TRBD2 might be the D (5 bases). V shed 1 base and J shed 2 bases, with 8 bases lying between them. Germline loops: CDR1 KGHSH, CDR2 LQKENI. The CDR3 is 14 residues long. CDR3 nucleotide sequence: TGTGCCAGCTCACCACTTAGCGCGCAAGAGACCCAGTACTTC. Encoded protein: CASSPLSAQETQYF.

This clone was seen only once. A clone one base away is much larger, so this may be a read error. This rearrangement joins TRBV7-8 to TRBJ1-5, with TRBD1 as a possible D gene (6 bases). CDR3 length: 13 amino acids. Trimming cost V 5 bases and J 4 bases, with 9 bases left between them. Germline V lookup: CDR1 SGHVS, CDR2 FQNEAQ. The chain's CDR3 is CASSPDRNQPQHF. CDR3 nucleotide sequence: TGTGCCAGCAGCCCGGACAGAAATCAGCCCCAGCATTTT.

This clone was seen only a few times. CDR3 nucleotides: TGTGCCAGCAGACCCGGGACCCAGAACACTGAAGCTTTCTTT. This gives the protein CASRPGTQNTEAFF. This chain links TRBV27 with TRBJ1-1, with a tentative D call TRBD1 (5 bases). V was clipped by 6 bases and J by 1 base, with 12 bases between them. The CDR3 totals 14 residues. The germline CDR1 and CDR2 sequences are MNHEY and SMNVEV (reference sequence).

This clone was seen at least ten times. The chain uses TRBV6-5 and TRBJ1-1, with D possibly being TRBD1 (5 bases). This CDR3 is 12 amino acids long. In germline, CDR1 is MNHEY, CDR2 SVGAGI. Trimming shortened V by 6 bases and J by 6 bases, and 11 bases separated the two germline ends. CDR3 in amino acids: CASRRTGAEAFF. The DNA of the CDR3 is TGTGCCAGCAGACGAACAGGAGCTGAAGCTTTCTTT.

In its sample, this clone was seen many times. This chain connects TRBV19 to TRBJ2-1; either TRBD1 or TRBD2 may fit D (7 bases each). The CDR3 is 15 residues long. The V end was cut by 3 bases, the J end by 9 bases, with 18 bases between. The V gene's germline CDR1 is LNHDA and CDR2 SQIVND (reference sequence). The DNA for the CDR3 is TGTGCCAGTAGTATCGGCCTACAGGGGAGGGGTGAGCAGTTCTTC. Amino acid sequence: CASSIGLQGRGEQFF.

This clone was picked up a small number of times. The gene calls are TRBV10-3 and TRBJ2-7; D remains unclear. The CDR3 contains 12 residues. V lost 4 bases and J lost 5, with 9 bases in between. The germline CDR1 and CDR2 sequences are ENHRY and SYGVKD. DNA of the CDR3: TGTGCCATCAGTGGAATAAAAGACGAGCAGTACTTC. Its protein is CAISGIKDEQYF.

This clone was counted at least ten times. V and J are TRBV19 and TRBJ2-1; 10 bases are shared with TRBD1. This CDR3 is 13 amino acids long. J gave up 7 bases and V 7 bases, and 4 bases lay outside the gene matches. The germline CDR1 and CDR2 sequences are LNHDA and SQIVND (reference sequence). The DNA for the CDR3 is TGTGCCAGTACTCTGGACAGGGGGAATGAGCAGTTCTTC. Translating gives CASTLDRGNEQFF.

The V and J genes are TRBV19 and TRBJ2-5; D remains ambiguous. Germline values: CDR1 LNHDA, CDR2 SQIVND (reference sequence). V was shortened by 7 bases and J by 6 bases, with 15 bases between the two germline ends. The CDR3 extends over 13 amino acids. CDR3 protein: CASMSPVSKTQYF. The CDR3 DNA reads as TGTGCCAGTATGTCCCCCGTTTCTAAGACCCAGTACTTC.

The chain has TRBV11-2 and TRBJ2-2, with D unresolved. Germline V gives CDR1 SGHAT, CDR2 FQNNGV. The CDR3 covers 15 residues. V lost 1 base and J 3 bases, leaving 9 bases between the germline ends. As DNA, the CDR3 is TGTGCCAGCAGCTTAGCTGGGCCCGACACCGGGGAGCTGTTTTTT. Translation gives CASSLAGPDTGELFF.

The CDR3 coding sequence is TGTGCCAGCAGGGGGAGCGGGGCGGGAAACTACGAGCAGTACTTC. It codes for CASRGSGAGNYEQYF. V is TRBV6-6 and J is TRBJ2-7, with 7 bases aligning to TRBD2. The CDR3 is 15 residues long. With V trimmed by 6 bases and J by 3 bases, 11 bases remained unmatched. The germline V gene encodes CDR1 MNHNY and CDR2 SVGAGI (reference sequence).

The CDR3 loop reads CASSLIGEDTQYF. In DNA form, the CDR3 reads TGTGCCAGCAGCTTGATCGGGGAAGATACGCAGTATTTT. The V and J genes are TRBV5-4 and TRBJ2-3; perhaps TRBD2 as D (5 bases). Deletions cut 1 base from V and 5 bases from J, with 8 bases between. Germline V gene data show CDR1 as SGHNT and CDR2 as YYREEE (reference sequence). The length of the CDR3 is 13 residues.